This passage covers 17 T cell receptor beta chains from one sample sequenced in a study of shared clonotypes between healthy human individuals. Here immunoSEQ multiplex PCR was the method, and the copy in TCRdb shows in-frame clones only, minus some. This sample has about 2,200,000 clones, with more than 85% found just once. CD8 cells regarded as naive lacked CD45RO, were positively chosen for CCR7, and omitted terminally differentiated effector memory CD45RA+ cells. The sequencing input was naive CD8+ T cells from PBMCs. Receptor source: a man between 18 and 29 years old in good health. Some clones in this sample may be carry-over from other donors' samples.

The CDR3 DNA reads TGTGCCAGCAGCTTAGCCTCCATGAGTGACCCAAGCTACACCTTC. Protein: CASSLASMSDPSYTF. The chain is built from TRBV7-8 and TRBJ1-2; D gene unclear. CDR1 is SGHVS and CDR2 is FQNEAQ in the germline V gene. This CDR3 spans 15 amino acids. V shed 0 bases and J shed 9 bases, with 17 bases lying between them.

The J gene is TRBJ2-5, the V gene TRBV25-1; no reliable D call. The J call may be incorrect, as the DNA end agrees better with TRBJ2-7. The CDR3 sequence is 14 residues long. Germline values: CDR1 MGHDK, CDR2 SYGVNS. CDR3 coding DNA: TGTGCCAGCAAAGCGAAGGGAAGCTCCTACGAGCAGTACTTC. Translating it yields CASKAKGSSYEQYF.

CDR3 protein: CASSVTGRIMRTGELFF. The CDR3 bases are TGTGCCAGCAGCGTAACGGGTAGAATAATGAGAACCGGGGAGCTGTTTTTT. The V and J genes are TRBV9 and TRBJ2-2, with D unclear. This CDR3 has 17 residues. Deletions cut 1 base from V and 5 bases from J, with 18 bases between. In germline, CDR1 is SGDLS, CDR2 YYNGEE. The full variable domain, in which reference TRBV9 and TRBJ2-2 provide the parts outside the CDR3, is DSGVTQTPKHLITATGQRVTLRCSPRSGDLSVYWYQQSLDQGLQFLIQYYNGEERAKGNILERFSAQQFPDLHSELNLSSLELGDSALYFCASSVTGRIMRTGELFFGEGSRLTVL.

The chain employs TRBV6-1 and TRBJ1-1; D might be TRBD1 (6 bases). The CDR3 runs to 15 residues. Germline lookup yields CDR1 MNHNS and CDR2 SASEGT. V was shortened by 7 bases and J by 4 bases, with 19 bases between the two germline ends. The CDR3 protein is CASTLVGGRTTEAFF. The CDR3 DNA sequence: TGTGCCAGCACTCTGGTGGGGGGGCGGACCACTGAAGCTTTCTTT.

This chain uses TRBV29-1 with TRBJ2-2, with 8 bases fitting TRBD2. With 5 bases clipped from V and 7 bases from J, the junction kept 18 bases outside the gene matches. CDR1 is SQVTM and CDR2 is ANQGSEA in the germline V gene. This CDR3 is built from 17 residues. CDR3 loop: CSVCPSGGAIGIGELFF. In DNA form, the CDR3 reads TGCAGCGTTTGCCCCTCCGGGGGGGCAATCGGTATCGGGGAGCTGTTTTTT.

The CDR3 here is CASRLGPGQDTQYF. The CDR3 DNA reads as TGTGCAAGTCGCTTAGGTCCAGGGCAAGATACGCAGTATTTT. This chain connects TRBV12-2 to TRBJ2-3; TRBD1, as called in the table, went unchecked against the DNA. TRBV12-2 is labeled a pseudogene. The CDR3 has 14 residues.

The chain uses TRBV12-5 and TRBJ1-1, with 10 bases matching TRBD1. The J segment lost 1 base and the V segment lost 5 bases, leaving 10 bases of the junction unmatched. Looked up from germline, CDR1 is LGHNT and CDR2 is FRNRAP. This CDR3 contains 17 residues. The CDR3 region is CASGVSPGQGTNTEAFF. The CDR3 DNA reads TGTGCTAGTGGTGTCTCACCGGGACAGGGGACGAACACTGAAGCTTTCTTT.

CDR3 region: CASSLKDRTGPSYNEQFF. In DNA, the CDR3 is TGTGCCAGCAGTTTAAAGGACCGGACAGGGCCCTCGTACAATGAGCAGTTCTTC. The chain is built from TRBV28 and TRBJ2-1, with TRBD1 matching 8 bases. With V trimmed by 2 bases and J by 4 bases, 13 bases remained unmatched. This CDR3 region has 18 residues. CDR1 and CDR2 from the germline V gene are MDHEN and SYDVKM.

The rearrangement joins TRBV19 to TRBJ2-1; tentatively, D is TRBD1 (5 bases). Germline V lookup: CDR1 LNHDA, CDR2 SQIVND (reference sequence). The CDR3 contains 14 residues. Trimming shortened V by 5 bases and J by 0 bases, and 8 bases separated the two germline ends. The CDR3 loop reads CASSYRSSYNEQFF. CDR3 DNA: TGTGCCAGTAGTTACAGGAGCTCCTACAATGAGCAGTTCTTC.

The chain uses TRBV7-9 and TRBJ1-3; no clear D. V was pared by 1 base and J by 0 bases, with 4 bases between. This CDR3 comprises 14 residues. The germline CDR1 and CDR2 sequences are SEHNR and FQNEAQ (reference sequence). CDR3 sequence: CASSLDVSGNTIYF. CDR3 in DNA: TGTGCCAGCAGCTTAGATGTCTCTGGAAACACCATATATTTT.

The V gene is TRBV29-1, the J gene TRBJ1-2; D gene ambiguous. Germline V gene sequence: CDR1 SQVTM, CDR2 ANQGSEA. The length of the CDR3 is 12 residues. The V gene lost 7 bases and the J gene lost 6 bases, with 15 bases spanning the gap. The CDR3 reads CSAGGISNGYTF. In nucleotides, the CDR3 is TGCAGCGCCGGCGGGATTAGCAATGGCTACACCTTC.

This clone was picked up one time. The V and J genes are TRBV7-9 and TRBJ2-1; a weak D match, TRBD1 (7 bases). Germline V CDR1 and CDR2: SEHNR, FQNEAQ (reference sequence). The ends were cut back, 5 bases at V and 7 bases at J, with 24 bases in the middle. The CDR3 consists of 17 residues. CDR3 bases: TGTGCCAGCAGCCAGCTTCAGGAGGGGGCGGTAGCGAATGAGCAGTTCTTC. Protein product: CASSQLQEGAVANEQFF.

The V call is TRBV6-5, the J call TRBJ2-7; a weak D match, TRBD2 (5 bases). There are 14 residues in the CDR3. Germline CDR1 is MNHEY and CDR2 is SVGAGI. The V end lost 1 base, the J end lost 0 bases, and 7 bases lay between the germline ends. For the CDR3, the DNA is TGTGCCAGCAGTTACTTCCGGGACTCCTACGAGCAGTACTTC. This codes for CASSYFRDSYEQYF.

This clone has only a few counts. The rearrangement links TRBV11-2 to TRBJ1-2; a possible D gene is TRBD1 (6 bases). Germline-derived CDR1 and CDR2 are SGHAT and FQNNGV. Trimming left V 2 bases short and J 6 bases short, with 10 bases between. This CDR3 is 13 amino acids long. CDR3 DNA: TGTGCCAGCAGCTTAAGGACAGACAATGGCTACACCTTC. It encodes CASSLRTDNGYTF.

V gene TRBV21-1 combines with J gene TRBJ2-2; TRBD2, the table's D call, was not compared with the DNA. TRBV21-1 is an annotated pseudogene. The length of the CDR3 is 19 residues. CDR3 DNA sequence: TGTGCCAGCAGCAAAGAAAATCCTAGCGGGAGGGCTGCCACCGGGGAGCTGTTTTTT. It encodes CASSKENPSGRAATGELFF.

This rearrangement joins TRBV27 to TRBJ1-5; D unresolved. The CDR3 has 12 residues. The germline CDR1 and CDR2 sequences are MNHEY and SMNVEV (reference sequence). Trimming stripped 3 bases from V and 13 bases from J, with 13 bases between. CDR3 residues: CASSFRPPGQHF. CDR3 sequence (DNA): TGTGCCAGCAGTTTTCGGCCCCCGGGACAGCATTTT.

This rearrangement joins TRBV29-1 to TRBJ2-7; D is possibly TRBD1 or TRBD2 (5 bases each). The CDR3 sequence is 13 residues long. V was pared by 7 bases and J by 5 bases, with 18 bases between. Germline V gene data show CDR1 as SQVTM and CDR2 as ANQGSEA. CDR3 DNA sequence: TGCAGCGCTAGACCGGGACGGGGAAACGAGCAGTACTTC. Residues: CSARPGRGNEQYF.